The 8 T cell receptor beta chains below come from one sample, sequenced in a study of blood T cell repertoires in COVID-19. The table came from immunoSEQ multiplex PCR; TCRdb's copy has only in-frame clones and leaves some out. The table includes roughly 83,000 clones, about 87% detected once. Sequencing was performed on peripheral blood. The receptors stem from a man older than 75 with active or convalescent COVID-19.

The chain joins TRBV4-2 to TRBJ2-1, with 11 bases lining up with TRBD2. This CDR3 spans 16 amino acids. Germline loops: CDR1 LGHNA, CDR2 YNFKEQ. Trimming cost V 4 bases and J 3 bases; bases outside gene matches: 5. The DNA for the CDR3 is TGTGCCAGCAGCCTGCACACTAGCGGGAGCTACAATGAGCAGTTCTTC. Its protein is CASSLHTSGSYNEQFF.

J is TRBJ2-1 and V is TRBV10-1; no definite D call. The V and J ends lost 2 bases and 2 bases respectively, with 7 bases between them. Germline V gives CDR1 WNHNN, CDR2 SYGVQD (reference sequence). The CDR3 runs 14 residues. CDR3 residues: CASSEGQTYNEQFF. The CDR3, as DNA: TGCGCCAGCAGTGAGGGGCAGACCTACAATGAGCAGTTCTTC.

The chain uses TRBV29-1 and TRBJ2-5, with D possibly TRBD1 on 6 matching bases. The germline V gene has CDR1 SQVTM and CDR2 ANQGSEA. CDR3 length: 12 amino acids. V lost 7 bases and J lost 9, with 18 bases in between. CDR3 protein: CSGRDTPNAQYF. The CDR3 nucleotides read TGCAGCGGACGGGACACCCCAAATGCCCAGTACTTC.

This chain links TRBV5-1 with TRBJ2-1, with 7 bases matching TRBD1. The CDR3 has 16 amino acids. V lost 0 bases, J lost 4 bases, and 7 bases stayed unmatched. Germline CDR1 SGHRS, CDR2 YFSETQ. This chain's CDR3 is CASSLGGQIFYNEQFF. DNA for the CDR3: TGCGCCAGCAGCTTGGGGGGACAGATTTTTTACAATGAGCAGTTCTTC.

This clone was found once. This chain links TRBV28 with TRBJ2-1; 11 nucleotides line up with TRBD1. This CDR3 spans 16 amino acids. The V and J ends lost 1 base and 7 bases, in that order; junction bases with no gene match: 6. Germline CDR1 is MDHEN and CDR2 is SYDVKM. The CDR3 DNA reads as TGTGCCAGCAGTTTATTTGGACAGGGGGCGCGAAATGAGCAGTTCTTC. This encodes CASSLFGQGARNEQFF.

For the CDR3, the DNA is TGTGCCAGCAGTTTTCGTGGCGGGGGGCCGAGCACAGATACGCAGTATTTT. Protein sequence: CASSFRGGGPSTDTQYF. The chain has TRBV28 and TRBJ2-3, with 8 bases aligning to TRBD2. Germline V gene sequence: CDR1 MDHEN, CDR2 SYDVKM. Germline trimming cut 3 bases from V and 0 bases from J; bases unmatched to any gene: 8. The CDR3 consists of 17 residues.

The V call is TRBV7-2, the J call TRBJ1-5, with a tentative D call TRBD1 (6 bases). Germline CDR1 SGHTA, CDR2 FQGNSA. The CDR3 sequence is 15 residues long. V lost 6 bases, J lost 5 bases, and 17 bases lay in between. CDR3 DNA: TGTGCCAGCAGTATTGTTGGGGCAGGGGATCAGCCCCAGCATTTT. This sequence encodes CASSIVGAGDQPQHF.

This chain links TRBV6-2 or TRBV6-3 with TRBJ2-4; TRBD2 matches 7 bases. The CDR3 extends over 16 amino acids. Germline CDR1 reads MNHEY; CDR2 reads SVGEGT. Trimming cost V 2 bases and J 8 bases; bases outside gene matches: 12. Here the CDR3 reads CASSYVREGPFYIQYF. The CDR3 DNA reads TGTGCCAGCAGTTACGTTAGGGAGGGCCCCTTTTACATTCAGTACTTC.